The text below deals with one T cell receptor (beta chain). Libraries were prepared by immunoSEQ multiplex PCR; TCRdb keeps only in-frame clonotypes and omits some of them. The table has around 100,000 clones, 90% seen once. Germline CDR1 and CDR2: LGHNA and YSLEER. CDR3 length equals 17 residues. Trimming removed 0 bases from V and 6 bases from J; junction bases left unmatched: 8. The sample originates from a study of T cell changes during pregnancy in multiple sclerosis. The chain joins TRBV4-3 to TRBJ2-1; 10 nucleotides align to TRBD2. The sample was peripheral blood, taken in the second trimester of pregnancy. The TCR was taken from a female donor in good health, enrolled as a control in a pregnancy study. CDR3 residues: CASSQELPGLASNEQFF. The CDR3 nucleotides are TGCGCCAGCAGCCAAGAACTCCCGGGACTAGCGAGCAATGAGCAGTTCTTC.